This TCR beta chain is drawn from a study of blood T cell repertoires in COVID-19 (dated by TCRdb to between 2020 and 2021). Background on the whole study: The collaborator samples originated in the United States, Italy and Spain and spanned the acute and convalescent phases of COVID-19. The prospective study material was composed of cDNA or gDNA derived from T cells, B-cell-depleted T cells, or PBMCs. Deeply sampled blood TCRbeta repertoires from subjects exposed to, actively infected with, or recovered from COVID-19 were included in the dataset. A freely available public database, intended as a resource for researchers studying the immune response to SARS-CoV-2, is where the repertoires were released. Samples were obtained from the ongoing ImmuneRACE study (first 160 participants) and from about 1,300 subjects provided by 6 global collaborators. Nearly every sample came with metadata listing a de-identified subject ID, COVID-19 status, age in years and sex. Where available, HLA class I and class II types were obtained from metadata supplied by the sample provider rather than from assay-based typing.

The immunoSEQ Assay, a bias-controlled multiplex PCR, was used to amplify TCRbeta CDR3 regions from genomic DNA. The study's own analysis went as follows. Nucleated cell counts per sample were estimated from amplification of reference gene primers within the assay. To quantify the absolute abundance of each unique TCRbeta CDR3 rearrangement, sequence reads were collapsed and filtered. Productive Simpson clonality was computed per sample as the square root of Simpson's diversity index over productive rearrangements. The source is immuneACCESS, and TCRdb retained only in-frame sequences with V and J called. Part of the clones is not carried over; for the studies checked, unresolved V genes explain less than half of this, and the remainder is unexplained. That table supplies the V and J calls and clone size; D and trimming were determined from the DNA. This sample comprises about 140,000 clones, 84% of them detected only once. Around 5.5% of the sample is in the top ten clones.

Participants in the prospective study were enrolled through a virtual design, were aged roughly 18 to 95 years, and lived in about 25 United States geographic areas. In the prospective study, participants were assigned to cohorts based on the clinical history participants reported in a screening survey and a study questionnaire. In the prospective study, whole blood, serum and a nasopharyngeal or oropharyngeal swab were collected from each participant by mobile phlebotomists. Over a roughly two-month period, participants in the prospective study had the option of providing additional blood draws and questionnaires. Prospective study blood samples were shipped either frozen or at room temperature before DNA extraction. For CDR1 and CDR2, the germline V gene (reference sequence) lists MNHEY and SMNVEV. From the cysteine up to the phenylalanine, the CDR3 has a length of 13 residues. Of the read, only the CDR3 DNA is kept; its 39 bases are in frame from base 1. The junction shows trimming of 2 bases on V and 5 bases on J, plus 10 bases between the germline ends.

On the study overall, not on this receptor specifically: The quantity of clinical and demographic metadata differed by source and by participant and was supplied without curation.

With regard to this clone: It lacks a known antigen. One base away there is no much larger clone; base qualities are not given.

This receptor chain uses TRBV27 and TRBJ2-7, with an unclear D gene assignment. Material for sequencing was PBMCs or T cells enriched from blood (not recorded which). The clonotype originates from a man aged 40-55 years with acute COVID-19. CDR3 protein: CASSLSWANEQYF. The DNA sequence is TGTGCCAGCAGTTTAAGTTGGGCTAACGAGCAGTACTTC.